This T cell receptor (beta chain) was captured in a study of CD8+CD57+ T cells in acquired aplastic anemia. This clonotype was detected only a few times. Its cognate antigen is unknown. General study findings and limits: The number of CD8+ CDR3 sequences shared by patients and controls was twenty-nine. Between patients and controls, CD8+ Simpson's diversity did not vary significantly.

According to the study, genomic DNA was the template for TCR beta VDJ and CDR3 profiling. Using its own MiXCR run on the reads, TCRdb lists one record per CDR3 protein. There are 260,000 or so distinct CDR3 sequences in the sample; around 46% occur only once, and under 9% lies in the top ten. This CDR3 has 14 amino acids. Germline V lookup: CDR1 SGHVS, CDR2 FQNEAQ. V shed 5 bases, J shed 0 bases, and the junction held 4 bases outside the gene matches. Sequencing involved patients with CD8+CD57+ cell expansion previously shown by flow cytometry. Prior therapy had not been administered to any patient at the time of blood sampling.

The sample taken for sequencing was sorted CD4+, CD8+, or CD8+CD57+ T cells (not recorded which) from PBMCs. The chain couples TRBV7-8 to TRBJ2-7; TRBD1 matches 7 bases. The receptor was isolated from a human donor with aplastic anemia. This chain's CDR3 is CASSPDRFSYEQYF. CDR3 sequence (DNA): TGTGCCAGCAGCCCGGACAGGTTCTCCTACGAGCAGTACTTC. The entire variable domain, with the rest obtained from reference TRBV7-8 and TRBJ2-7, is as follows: GAGVSQSPRYKVAKRGQDVALRCDPISGHVSLFWYQQALGQGPEFLTYFQNEAQLDKSGLPSDRFFAERPEGSVSTLKIQRTQQEDSAVYLCASSPDRFSYEQYFGPGTRLTVT.